Given below is one T cell receptor beta chain in context. The target of this receptor is not known. No quality values exist for individual bases; no much larger clone is one base distant. This specimen comes from a study of blood T cell repertoires in COVID-19 (dated by TCRdb to 2020 to 2022). The study in broad terms: Samples from collaborators originated in the United States, Italy and Spain and spanned both the acute and convalescent phases of COVID-19. HLA class I and class II types, where available, came from metadata supplied by the sample provider rather than from assay-based typing. Nearly every sample came with metadata listing a de-identified subject ID, COVID-19 status, age in years and sex. Subjects who had been exposed to COVID-19, were actively infected with it, or had recovered from it provided the deeply sampled blood TCRbeta repertoires that made up the dataset. A freely available public database, intended as a resource for researchers studying the immune response to SARS-CoV-2, is where the repertoires were released. The material from the prospective study consisted of cDNA or gDNA derived from T cells, B-cell-depleted T cells, or PBMCs. Samples were obtained from the ongoing ImmuneRACE study (first 160 participants) and from over 1,000 subjects provided by 6 global collaborators. Results and caveats for the whole study, not just this receptor: The quantity of clinical and demographic metadata differed by source and by participant and was supplied without curation.

TCRbeta CDR3 regions were amplified from genomic DNA by means of the immunoSEQ Assay, a bias-controlled multiplex PCR. The study's own analysis went as follows. Nucleated cell counts per sample were estimated from amplification of reference gene primers within the assay. Sequence reads were collapsed and filtered to measure the absolute abundance of every unique TCRbeta CDR3 rearrangement. For each sample, productive Simpson clonality was calculated as the square root of Simpson's diversity index across productive rearrangements. TCRdb holds this immuneACCESS table with in-frame rearrangements only. Some clones are missing; in checked studies, unresolved V genes explain under half, and the rest has no known cause. V and J calls and clone size are as listed in that table; D and trimming were resolved from the DNA. This sample gives fewer than 70,000 clones in total; 65% to 85% of them show up just once. Roughly 3.2% of the sample belongs to the ten largest clones.

The CDR3 measures 16 amino acids from cysteine to phenylalanine. Only the CDR3 portion is preserved as DNA: 48 bases, with reading frame beginning at the first base. V has 5 bases trimmed and J has 4 bases trimmed; junction bases matching no gene number 9. Per the germline V gene (reference sequence), MNHEY is the CDR1 and SMNVEV is the CDR2. Each collaborating institution followed its own protocols to collect whole blood in K2EDTA tubes. For TCRbeta analysis, collaborators shipped samples in one of three forms: frozen whole blood, isolated PBMCs, or DNA extracted from either of those sample types. The chain is assembled from TRBV27 and TRBJ1-5; 9 bases in between match TRBD1. The source material was peripheral blood. This TCR was sampled from a man in his 60s with acute or convalescent COVID-19. The DNA reads TGTGCCAGCAGTGCCCCCGGGACAGGGACTAATCAGCCCCAGCATTTT. Translated, this is CASSAPGTGTNQPQHF.